This TCR beta chain was documented in a study of blood T cell repertoires in COVID-19. As for the study in general: The United States, Italy and Spain were the sources of the acute and convalescent COVID-19 samples. The cDNA or gDNA used as material had been derived from T cells, B-cell-depleted T cells, or PBMCs.

Original handling: From reference gene primer amplification, estimates of nucleated cell counts were derived. Data came from immunoSEQ multiplex PCR; TCRdb stores just in-frame clones and leaves some out. The V and J calls and clone size are taken from that table; D and trimming were inferred from the DNA. Here the sample spans 250,000 to 350,000 clones, around 87% being singletons. This clone appeared once. The source of this sequence is a woman in her forties or fifties who had recovered from COVID-19. The sequenced sample consisted of peripheral blood.

This chain's CDR3 is CASRMPGNTGELFF. DNA for the CDR3: TGTGCCAGCAGGATGCCAGGGAACACCGGGGAGCTGTTTTTT. The chain links TRBV5-5 to TRBJ2-2; D not certain. The CDR3 has 14 residues. From germline, CDR1 is SGHKS and CDR2 YYEKEE (reference sequence). The V and J ends lost 5 bases and 1 base respectively, with 9 bases between them. The complete variable domain, with remaining parts taken from reference TRBV5-5 and TRBJ2-2, reads DAGVTQSPTHLIKTRGQQVTLRCSPISGHKSVSWYQQVLGQGPQFIFQYYEKEERGRGNFPDRFSARQFPNYSSELNVNALLLGDSALYLCASRMPGNTGELFFGEGSRLTVL.